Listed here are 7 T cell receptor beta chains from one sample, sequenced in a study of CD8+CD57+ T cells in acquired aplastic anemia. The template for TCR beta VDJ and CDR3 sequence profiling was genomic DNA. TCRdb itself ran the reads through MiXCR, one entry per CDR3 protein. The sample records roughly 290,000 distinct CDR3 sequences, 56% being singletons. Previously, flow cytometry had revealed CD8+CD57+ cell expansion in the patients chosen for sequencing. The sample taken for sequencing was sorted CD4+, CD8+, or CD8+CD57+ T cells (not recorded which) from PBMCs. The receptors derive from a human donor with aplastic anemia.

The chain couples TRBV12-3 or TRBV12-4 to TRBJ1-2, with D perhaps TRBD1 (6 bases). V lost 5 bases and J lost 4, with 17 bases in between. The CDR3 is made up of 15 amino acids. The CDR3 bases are TGTGCCAGCAGTGACCCCGGGGGCTCTGGCTATGGCTACACCTTC. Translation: CASSDPGGSGYGYTF.

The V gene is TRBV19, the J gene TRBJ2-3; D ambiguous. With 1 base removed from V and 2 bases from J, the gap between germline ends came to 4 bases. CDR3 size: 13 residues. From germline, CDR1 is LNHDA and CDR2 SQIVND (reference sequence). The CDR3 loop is CASSIGFTDTQYF. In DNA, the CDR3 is TGTGCCAGTAGTATAGGGTTCACAGATACGCAGTATTTT.

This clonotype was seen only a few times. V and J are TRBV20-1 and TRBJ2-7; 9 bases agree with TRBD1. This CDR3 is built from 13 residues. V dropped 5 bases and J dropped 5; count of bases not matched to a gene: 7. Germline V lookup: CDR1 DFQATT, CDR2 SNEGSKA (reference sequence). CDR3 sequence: CSALGTGIDEQYF. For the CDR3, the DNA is TGCAGTGCTCTTGGGACAGGGATCGACGAGCAGTACTTC.

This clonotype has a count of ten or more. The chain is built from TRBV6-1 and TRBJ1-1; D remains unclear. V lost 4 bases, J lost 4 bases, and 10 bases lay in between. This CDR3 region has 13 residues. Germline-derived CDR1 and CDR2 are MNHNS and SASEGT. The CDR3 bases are TGTGCCAGCAGTGTGTTAATAGCCACTGAAGCTTTCTTT. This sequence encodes CASSVLIATEAFF.

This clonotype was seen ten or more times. The CDR3 bases are TGTGCCAGCAGTGAATTTGGACAGGGGTATGGCTACACCTTC. Its protein product is CASSEFGQGYGYTF. This chain uses TRBV25-1 with TRBJ1-2, with 9 bases lining up with TRBD1. Germline loops: CDR1 MGHDK, CDR2 SYGVNS. Losses at the gene ends were 1 base for V and 5 bases for J; bases not matched to a gene: 2. The CDR3 is 14 amino acids.

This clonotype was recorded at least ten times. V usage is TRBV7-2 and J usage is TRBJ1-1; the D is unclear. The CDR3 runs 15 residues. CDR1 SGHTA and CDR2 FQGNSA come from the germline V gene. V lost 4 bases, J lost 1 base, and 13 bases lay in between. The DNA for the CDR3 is TGTGCCAGCAGCTCCCATATTGAACCGAACACTGAAGCTTTCTTT. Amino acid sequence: CASSSHIEPNTEAFF.

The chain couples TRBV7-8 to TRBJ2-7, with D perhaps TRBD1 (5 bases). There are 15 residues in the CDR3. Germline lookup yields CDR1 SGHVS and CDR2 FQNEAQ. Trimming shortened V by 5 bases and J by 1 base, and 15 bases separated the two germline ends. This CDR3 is CASSQGHVGSYEQYF. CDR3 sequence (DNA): TGTGCCAGCAGCCAAGGACATGTGGGGTCCTACGAGCAGTACTTC.